Below, 20 T cell receptor beta chains from the same sample are listed, as sequenced in a study of cytomegalovirus exposure and HLA in healthy donors. Researchers ran the PCR with 60 Vbeta and 13 Jbeta primers. Profiling relied on immunoSEQ multiplex PCR, and the TCRdb table lists in-frame clones only, not all of them. There are a few hundred thousand clones in the sample; about 82% occur only once, and 2.9% lies in the top ten. The source material was PBMCs. The receptor source for this set is a man aged 25-45 years in good health and CMV-seronegative.

The rearrangement uses TRBV27 and TRBJ2-5; D is possibly TRBD1 (5 bases). Germline V gene lookup returns CDR1 MNHEY and CDR2 SMNVEV (reference sequence). The CDR3 spans 14 residues. Trimming removed 2 bases from V and 5 bases from J, with 12 bases in between. The CDR3 DNA sequence: TGTGCCAGCAGTTTAACGGACATATTTGAGACCCAGTACTTC. Protein: CASSLTDIFETQYF.

J is TRBJ2-7 and V is TRBV10-3, with TRBD2 matching 8 bases. This CDR3 has 15 amino acids. The germline gives CDR1 ENHRY, CDR2 SYGVKD. Trimming took 4 bases from V and 3 from J; bases not matched to a gene: 8. CDR3 in amino acids: CAISGASGYLYEQYF. CDR3 DNA sequence: TGTGCCATCAGTGGGGCTAGCGGGTACCTCTACGAGCAGTACTTC.

This clone was recorded a few times. The chain links TRBV28 to TRBJ1-5; 7 bases fit TRBD1. Germline V gene data show CDR1 as MDHEN and CDR2 as SYDVKM. J gave up 5 bases and V 6 bases, and 7 bases lay outside the gene matches. This CDR3 has 14 residues. The CDR3 DNA follows: TGTGCCAGCAGGGACAGGATAACCGATCAGCCCCAGCATTTT. Encoded protein: CASRDRITDQPQHF.

The chain joins TRBV10-1 to TRBJ2-3, with D maybe TRBD1 (5 bases). Germline V lookup: CDR1 WNHNN, CDR2 SYGVQD (reference sequence). Trimming removed 6 bases at V and 5 bases at J, with 12 bases between. This CDR3 has 13 residues. CDR3 protein: CASSEKGVDTQYF. For the CDR3, the DNA is TGCGCCAGCAGCGAGAAAGGGGTAGATACGCAGTATTTT.

The chain uses TRBV15 and TRBJ2-7, with 8 bases identical to TRBD1. J lost 3 bases, V lost 0 bases, and 10 bases had no gene match. Per the germline V gene, CDR1 is LNHNV and CDR2 is YYDKDF (reference sequence). The CDR3 is 17 amino acids. CDR3: CATSRDLLQGANYEQYF. The CDR3 DNA follows: TGTGCCACCAGCAGAGATCTCCTTCAGGGGGCTAACTACGAGCAGTACTTC.

This chain uses TRBV2 with TRBJ1-5, with 10 bases aligning to TRBD1. Losses at the gene ends were 8 bases for V and 3 bases for J; bases not matched to a gene: 13. The CDR3 has 17 amino acids. Germline V lookup: CDR1 SNHLY, CDR2 FYNNEI. DNA of the CDR3: TGTGCCAGCTCAACTTACCCGGGACAGGGGAACAATCAGCCCCAGCATTTT. Its translation: CASSTYPGQGNNQPQHF.

The V gene is TRBV4-1, the J gene TRBJ2-1; a weak D match, TRBD2 (6 bases). This CDR3 has 12 amino acids. Between the trimmed V and J ends, which lost 4 bases and 6 bases, there was a span of 7 bases. The germline V gene encodes CDR1 MGHRA and CDR2 YSYEKL. CDR3 amino acids: CASSRSGNEQFF. CDR3 DNA sequence: TGCGCCAGCAGCCGTAGCGGCAATGAGCAGTTCTTC.

The chain is built from TRBV14 and TRBJ2-3, with TRBD2 matching 7 bases. The CDR3 loop spans 15 amino acids. Trimming took 6 bases from V and 1 from J; bases not matched to a gene: 7. Germline CDR1 SGHDN, CDR2 FVKESK. The CDR3 nucleotides are TGTGCCAGCAGTCCGAGCGGGGCCGGCACAGATACGCAGTATTTT. This encodes CASSPSGAGTDTQYF.

This clone occurred once. V and J are TRBV18 and TRBJ2-7, with 11 bases that match TRBD2. V trimming: 5 bases; J trimming: 4 bases; junction bases outside the gene matches: 7. This CDR3 is 15 amino acids long. CDR1 is KGHSH, CDR2 LQKENI, per germline. The CDR3 coding sequence is TGTGCCAGCTCAGCCACTAGCGGGGGAATTTACGAGCAGTACTTC. Translation: CASSATSGGIYEQYF.

The rearrangement joins TRBV27 to TRBJ1-2; perhaps TRBD1 as D (6 bases). The V end lost 3 bases, the J end lost 7 bases, and 12 bases lay between the germline ends. The CDR3 sequence is 13 residues long. Germline CDR1 is MNHEY and CDR2 is SMNVEV (reference sequence). As DNA, the CDR3 is TGTGCCAGCAGTTTCCAGGGGCAGGGTGGCTACACCTTC. Its protein is CASSFQGQGGYTF.

This chain connects TRBV7-9 to TRBJ2-3; 11 positions match TRBD2. Germline trimming cut 4 bases from V and 7 bases from J; bases unmatched to any gene: 10. The CDR3 sequence is 16 residues long. The germline V gene has CDR1 SEHNR and CDR2 FQNEAQ (reference sequence). In DNA form, the CDR3 reads TGTGCCAGCAGCTCCGACTTTAGCGGGGGGGCGAATACGCAGTATTTT. Translation: CASSSDFSGGANTQYF.

Here the CDR3 reads CASSLVQGANVEAFF. The DNA for the CDR3 is TGCGCCAGCAGCTTGGTGCAGGGGGCTAACGTTGAAGCTTTCTTT. The rearrangement joins TRBV5-1 to TRBJ1-1, with TRBD1 matching over 8 bases. This CDR3 is built from 15 residues. The germline V gene encodes CDR1 SGHRS and CDR2 YFSETQ. Trimming removed 0 bases from V and 7 bases from J; junction bases left unmatched: 8.

This rearrangement joins TRBV2 to TRBJ2-1, with D perhaps TRBD1 (6 bases). Germline CDR1 is SNHLY and CDR2 is FYNNEI. The CDR3 extends over 13 amino acids. The V gene lost 11 bases and the J gene lost 8 bases, with 19 bases spanning the gap. DNA for the CDR3: TGTGCCGGAACCGGGCCGCCAGGGGATGAGCAGTTCTTC. Protein: CAGTGPPGDEQFF.

The chain is built from TRBV11-2 and TRBJ2-7, with TRBD1 matching over 9 bases. V lost 5 bases and J lost 4; bases outside the gene matches: 6. The CDR3 is made up of 14 amino acids. The germline V gene has CDR1 SGHAT and CDR2 FQNNGV. CDR3 protein: CASSRDRDRYEQYF. The CDR3 DNA reads as TGTGCCAGCAGCCGGGACAGGGACAGGTACGAGCAGTACTTC.

V is TRBV11-1 and J is TRBJ1-2; no firm D call. The V gene's germline CDR1 is SGHAT and CDR2 FQDESV (reference sequence). The CDR3 runs to 15 residues. Trimming took off 1 base at V and 4 bases at J, with 13 bases between the two ends. This chain's CDR3 is CASSLGASGFYGYTF. CDR3 nucleotides: TGTGCCAGCAGCTTAGGTGCGTCAGGATTCTATGGCTACACCTTC.

The chain recombines TRBV7-6 with TRBJ1-1; possible D gene TRBD1, 5 bases. The V end lost 5 bases, the J end lost 0 bases, and 10 bases lay between the germline ends. The germline gives CDR1 SGHVS, CDR2 FNYEAQ. The CDR3 extends over 14 amino acids. The CDR3 DNA is TGTGCCAGCAGCCCCCAGACAGTGAACACTGAAGCTTTCTTT. This translates into CASSPQTVNTEAFF.

The chain combines TRBV5-5 with TRBJ1-4, with D tentatively TRBD1 (5 bases). Germline assignment: CDR1 SGHKS and CDR2 YYEKEE (reference sequence). Between the trimmed V and J ends, which lost 5 bases and 6 bases, there was a span of 14 bases. The CDR3 has 14 amino acids. The CDR3 loop is CASSSTLRDEKLFF. The CDR3 DNA is TGTGCCAGCAGTTCAACTCTCAGGGATGAAAAACTGTTTTTT.

The V gene is TRBV6-5, the J gene TRBJ2-7, with TRBD2 as a possible D gene (6 bases). Germline CDR1 and CDR2: MNHEY and SVGAGI. With 0 bases removed from V and 5 bases from J, the gap between germline ends came to 17 bases. The CDR3 consists of 16 residues. CDR3 region: CASSYSGREAFDEQYF. In DNA form, the CDR3 reads TGTGCCAGCAGTTACTCGGGCAGGGAGGCGTTCGACGAGCAGTACTTC.

This chain uses TRBV11-3 with TRBJ2-1, with TRBD1 identical over 8 bases. The V gene end was trimmed by 5 bases and the J gene end by 10 bases; junction bases not matched to a gene: 19. CDR1 is SGHNT and CDR2 is YENEEA in the germline V gene. The CDR3 length is 17 residues. The CDR3 sequence is CASSISRRGPYLPEQFF. DNA for the CDR3: TGTGCCAGCAGCATATCCCGCAGGGGGCCTTACCTACCAGAGCAGTTCTTC.

The genes are TRBV7-3 and TRBJ1-1; D uncertain. The CDR3 loop spans 13 amino acids. Germline-derived CDR1 and CDR2 are SGHTA and FQGTGA. The V end lost 6 bases, the J end lost 10 bases, and 18 bases lay between the germline ends. Written as DNA, the CDR3 is TGTGCCAGCAGTTCCGACACTGGGAGAGGAGCTTTCTTT. It encodes CASSSDTGRGAFF.